This entry is about one TCR beta chain. The specificity of this receptor is unknown. No base quality information exists; no much larger clone differs at one position. Participants in the prospective study were enrolled through a virtual design, were aged roughly 18 to 100 years, and lived in 24 United States geographic areas. In the prospective study, cohorts were assigned on the basis of participant-reported clinical history obtained from a screening survey and a study questionnaire. For ImmuneRACE Cohort 3, a participant was defined as recovered based on two consecutive negative NP/OP PCR tests, clearance by a healthcare professional, or resolution of symptoms. Mobile phlebotomists in the prospective study collected whole blood, serum and a nasopharyngeal or oropharyngeal swab from every participant. Participants in the prospective study had the option to provide additional blood draws and questionnaires over a roughly 2-month period. Blood samples from the prospective study were shipped frozen or at room temperature prior to DNA extraction.

TCRbeta CDR3 regions were amplified from genomic DNA by means of the immunoSEQ Assay, a bias-controlled multiplex PCR. As for the original processing: The number of nucleated cells in each sample was estimated by amplification of reference gene primers within the assay. Sequence reads were collapsed and filtered to measure the absolute abundance of every unique TCRbeta CDR3 rearrangement. For each sample, productive Simpson clonality was calculated by taking the square root of Simpson's diversity index across productive rearrangements. TCRdb holds this immuneACCESS table with in-frame rearrangements only. Some clones are missing; in checked studies, unresolved V genes explain under half, and the rest has no known cause. V and J calls and clone size follow that table, whereas D and trimming were derived from the DNA. This sample has 300,000 to 400,000 clones in its table, and over 75% of those were observed once. The ten largest clones represent 1% of the sample.

The germline ends are 13 bases apart after V is trimmed by 4 bases and J by 4 bases. The germline V gene provides CDR1 SGHTA and CDR2 FQGNSA. The CDR3, cysteine through phenylalanine, is 14 amino acids long. Only CDR3 DNA is held: 42 bases, read in frame from base 1. The sample is drawn from a study of blood T cell repertoires in COVID-19 (TCRdb year 2020). At the level of the whole study: Samples from collaborators originated in the United States, Italy and Spain and spanned both the acute and convalescent phases of COVID-19. The material from the prospective study consisted of cDNA or gDNA derived from T cells, B-cell-depleted T cells, or PBMCs. The dataset comprised deeply sampled blood TCRbeta repertoires from subjects exposed to, actively infected with, or recovered from COVID-19. The repertoires were released in a freely available public database intended as a resource for research on the immune response to SARS-CoV-2. Samples were obtained from the ongoing ImmuneRACE study (first 160 participants) and from 1,200 or so subjects provided by 6 global collaborators. Nearly every sample came with metadata listing a de-identified subject ID, COVID-19 status, age in years and sex. HLA class I and class II types, where available, came from metadata supplied by the sample provider rather than from assay-based typing.

What the research found in general, with its limitations: The amount of clinical and demographic metadata varied by source and participant and was provided uncurated.

Recombination connected TRBV7-2 to TRBJ1-1; a tentative D call is TRBD1 (6 bases match). The TCR originated in a woman in her twenties or thirties who had recovered from COVID-19. Sequenced: PBMCs or T cells enriched from blood (not recorded which). In nucleotide form, the sequence is TGTGCCAGCAGCTCTAGACAGGCAGGCACTGAAGCTTTCTTT. This gives the protein CASSSRQAGTEAFF.